This TCR beta chain derives from a study of shared clonotypes between healthy human individuals (dated by TCRdb to the early 2020s). Regarding the study in general: The cohort included a few men and a couple of women between 18 and 49 years of age. To estimate repertoire size and how much clonotype sharing occurs between individuals, the study deeply sequenced the blood TCR repertoires of about five healthy adults. For each donor, CD4 naive and CD4 memory were each run on three plates, CD8 naive on two plates, and CD8 memory on one plate. To increase sequencing depth and limit assay-specific biases, TCR repertoire library preparation and sequencing were carried out by different laboratories using diverse techniques. Per donor, leukapheresis produced somewhere between about 0.9 and 9.5 billion PBMCs. The research as a whole found: Pairwise subsampling led to the expectation that sequencing depth would affect the degree of clonotype sharing among donors. Larger estimated clonotype richness was generally found for naive subsets than for memory subsets. Because the study included a small number of donors, the genetic and exposure-history diversity represented was limited. Even with the large sequencing depth, rarefaction of the sorted-subset datasets indicated that sequencing was incomplete. Higher generation probabilities were observed for clonotypes shared by all four sorted-subset donors than for non-shared clonotypes. Sampling was restricted to blood, and TCR repertoires in tissue are likely to differ from TCR repertoires in blood. Across four donors, approximately 5% of naive CD4, roughly 3.5% of naive CD8, roughly 2.2% of memory CD4, and 0.4% of memory CD8 clonotypes were shared.

Using the deep immunoSEQ assay, TCR CDR3 regions were amplified from genomic DNA by multiplex PCR. Extracted genomic DNA from each cell subset was distributed evenly across all wells of several immunoSEQ 96-well plates, and each plate was treated as a replicate. Each replicate PCR for sorted subsets received approximately 200 ng genomic DNA, equal to roughly 30,000 T cell genomes. The purified libraries were quantified using a Qubit 3.0 fluorometer, sized with a Bioanalyzer 2100, and then quantified again using the KAPA Library Quantification kit. A separate single-read 150-cycle Illumina NextSeq 550 flow cell was used to sequence each immunoSEQ 96-well plate. In the authors' own workflow: Because the immunoSEQ output included only junctional sequences and no quality scores, the filtering could not be the same as the filtering used for full-length reads. Sequences were annotated with PyIR, a Python wrapper for IgBLAST v1.9, and V/J genes and CDR3 were assigned using IMGT germline references. Reads were removed for weak V/J assignments (E-value above 1e-6), missing CDR3, stop codons, out-of-frame junctions, or ambiguous translated residues. V3J clonotypes were defined as sequences sharing an identical inferred V gene, J gene, and CDR3 amino acid sequence. The percentage overlap between two repertoires was calculated by dividing the number of shared unique clonotypes by the size of the smaller repertoire. Richness of each repertoire was evaluated using RTK rarefaction, the Chao1 estimator, and Recon v2.1 estimates of unobserved clonotypes. Generation probabilities for all TCRbeta clonotypes obtained by the gDNA method from a few donors were computed using OLGA. The source is immuneACCESS, and TCRdb retained only in-frame sequences with V and J called. Part of the clones is not carried over; for the studies checked, unresolved V genes explain less than half of this, and the remainder is unexplained. Clone size and the V and J calls come from that table; the DNA yielded D and trimming. For this sample there are approximately 940,000 clones; more than 75% appear just once. Clones ranked in the top ten supply about 1.5% of the sample.

The donors were healthy, HIV-negative adults with no recently reported acute infections or vaccinations. Every donor was a Caucasian adult living in Nashville, Tennessee, USA. Magnetic negative selection was used to enrich CD4+ T cells, after which naive cells were positively selected on CD45RA and the negative fraction became the memory subset. Blood was obtained by leukapheresis, after which PBMCs were separated by Ficoll-Histopaque density gradient centrifugation and cryopreserved in liquid nitrogen vapor phase. Analytical flow cytometry was used to check the purity and quantity of every magnetically sorted T cell population. Each sorted fraction had its genomic DNA isolated and then quantified by UV absorbance on a Nanodrop 2000c. As concerns this clone: Its antigen remains unidentified. There are no base qualities to consult, and no much larger clone falls within one base.

Reading the germline V gene (reference sequence) gives CDR1 WNHNN and CDR2 SYGVQD. Trimming takes 6 bases from V and 6 bases from J, and the germline ends sit 16 bases apart. Including the terminal cysteine and phenylalanine, the CDR3 comprises 14 residues. Kept here is only the CDR3 DNA, which spans 42 bases and is read in frame from base 1. The receptor was isolated from a man aged 18 to 29 in good health. The rearrangement combines TRBV10-1 with TRBJ2-3; the D segment may tentatively be TRBD1 or TRBD2, each giving 5 matched bases. Sequencing was done on a sample of memory CD4+ T cells sorted from blood. This specimen's cell subset or site label, per the study, means: CD45RA-negative fraction. The CDR3: CASSRDVQGDTQYF. The nucleotide sequence is TGCGCCAGCAGCCGGGACGTTCAAGGGGATACGCAGTATTTT.